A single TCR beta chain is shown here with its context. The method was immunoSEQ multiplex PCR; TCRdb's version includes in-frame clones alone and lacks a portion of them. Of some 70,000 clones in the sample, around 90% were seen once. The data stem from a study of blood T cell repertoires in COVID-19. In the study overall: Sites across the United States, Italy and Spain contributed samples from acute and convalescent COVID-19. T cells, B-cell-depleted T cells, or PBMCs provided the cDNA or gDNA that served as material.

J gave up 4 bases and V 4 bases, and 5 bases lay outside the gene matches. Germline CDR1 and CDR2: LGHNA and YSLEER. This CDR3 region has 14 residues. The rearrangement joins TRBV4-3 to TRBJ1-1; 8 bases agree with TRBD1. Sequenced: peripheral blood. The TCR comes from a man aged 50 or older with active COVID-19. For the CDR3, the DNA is TGCGCCAGCAGCCCGGCGACAGGGGCCACTGAAGCTTTCTTT. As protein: CASSPATGATEAFF.